This T cell receptor (beta chain) was obtained from a study of shared clonotypes between healthy human individuals. Study outcomes and limitations: Naive CD4 clonotypes were shared across several donors at around 5%. Collection of samples was limited to blood; tissue repertoires likely differ.

Both subsets, CD45RA+ naive and CD45RA-negative memory, were split from the CD4+ cells. In regard to this clone: Its antigen is undetermined.

The CDR3 length is 16 residues. Germline V lookup: CDR1 MNHNY, CDR2 SVGAGI (reference sequence). Trimming removed 6 bases from V and 1 base from J, with 18 bases in between. Assay: immunoSEQ multiplex PCR; the TCRdb copy retains only in-frame clones and omits some. This table has roughly 2.2 million clones, about 90% appearing once. This sequence was found in a man younger than 35 in good health. Some clones in this sample may be carry-over from other donors' samples. The chain employs TRBV6-6 and TRBJ2-5, with D tentatively TRBD2 (6 bases). The specimen was naive CD4+ T cells from PBMCs. The subset: CD45RA+ positively selected. DNA for the CDR3: TGTGCCAGCAGACCCACCTGGAGGGGATCCCAAGAGACCCAGTACTTC. Protein: CASRPTWRGSQETQYF.